The 32 T cell receptor beta chains given below trace back to one sample, sequenced in a study of T cells expressing NK-cell markers. One entry per CDR3 protein, without DNA, is what TCRdb gives after re-calling the 5' RACE reads. In total, the table holds some 280,000 distinct CDR3 sequences. Specimen: blood T cells: a sorted CD56 or NKG2C T cell subset, CD4+ or CD8+ T cells, or bulk PBMC T cells (not recorded which). The source of these receptors is a man between 18 and 35 years old in good health.

The CDR3 loop is CATSDSSGGGKNIQYF. J is TRBJ2-4 and V is TRBV24-1; TCRdb reports TRBD1, a call that lacks DNA to check it against. This CDR3 has 16 amino acids. CDR1 is KGHDR, CDR2 SFDVKD, per germline.

The V gene is TRBV5-1, the J gene TRBJ2-3. Germline V lookup: CDR1 SGHRS, CDR2 YFSETQ. This CDR3 is 14 amino acids long. CDR3 protein: CASSFQLIGDTQYF. The variable domain in full, with the rest retrieved from reference TRBV5-1 and TRBJ2-3, is KAGVTQTPRYLIKTRGQQVTLSCSPISGHRSVSWYQQTPGQGLQFLFEYFSETQRNKGNFPGRFSGRQFSNSRSEMNVSTLELGDSALYLCASSFQLIGDTQYFGPGTRLTVL.

The CDR3 spells CASSSGRTNNEQFF. This chain uses TRBV5-1 with TRBJ2-1; absent DNA, TCRdb's TRBD2 call cannot be checked. CDR1 SGHRS and CDR2 YFSETQ come from the germline V gene. The CDR3 covers 14 residues. Combining the CDR3 with reference TRBV5-1 and TRBJ2-1 gives the whole variable domain KAGVTQTPRYLIKTRGQQVTLSCSPISGHRSVSWYQQTPGQGLQFLFEYFSETQRNKGNFPGRFSGRQFSNSRSEMNVSTLELGDSALYLCASSSGRTNNEQFFGPGTRLTVL.

This chain links TRBV12-3 or TRBV12-4 with TRBJ1-2; TCRdb's D call of TRBD1 is untestable without DNA. The CDR3 length is 14 residues. This CDR3 is CASRLGQGNYGYTF.

V is TRBV6-5 and J is TRBJ1-2; TCRdb's assignment of TRBD1 cannot be checked, as there is no DNA. CDR3 length equals 13 residues. Germline V gives CDR1 MNHEY, CDR2 SVGAGI. CDR3 in amino acids: CASSTRDTGGYTF.

The V gene is TRBV6-5, the J gene TRBJ1-5. Germline CDR1 and CDR2: MNHEY and SVGAGI. This CDR3 has 17 amino acids. CDR3 sequence: CASSYSWTPANNQPQHF.

This chain links TRBV5-4 with TRBJ1-6. Germline lookup yields CDR1 SGHNT and CDR2 YYREEE (reference sequence). The length of the CDR3 is 16 residues. CDR3 residues: CASSLEAGSYNSPLHF.

The CDR3 sequence is CASSLAGVESNQPQHF. The chain has TRBV7-6 and TRBJ1-5; with no DNA, the TCRdb D assignment of TRBD1 cannot be verified. The CDR3 runs to 16 residues. Germline CDR1 is SGHVS and CDR2 is FNYEAQ.

This chain connects TRBV25-1 to TRBJ2-3; TCRdb's D call of TRBD2 is untestable without DNA. Germline lookup yields CDR1 MGHDK and CDR2 SYGVNS. This CDR3 is built from 18 residues. The CDR3 spells CASSEGYTTSGNVSTQYF.

V usage is TRBV5-1 and J usage is TRBJ2-3. The CDR3 is made up of 14 amino acids. Per germline, CDR1 SGHRS and CDR2 YFSETQ. The CDR3 region is CASSITTSTDTQYF.

This chain joins TRBV30 and TRBJ1-2; checking the TCRdb D call of TRBD1 is not possible without DNA. The CDR3 is 14 amino acids. From germline, CDR1 is GTSNPN and CDR2 SVGIG (reference sequence). The CDR3: CAWTLQGIDYGYTF.

The chain has TRBV6-5 and TRBJ2-1. The CDR3 is made up of 14 amino acids. Germline V gene sequence: CDR1 MNHEY, CDR2 SVGAGI. CDR3 protein: CASSSSSSYNEQFF.

The genes are TRBV12-3 or TRBV12-4 and TRBJ2-1; TCRdb lists TRBD1, though no DNA is available to test this call. This CDR3 region has 17 residues. The CDR3 loop reads CASSWSRREGPYNEQFF.

This chain links TRBV5-1 with TRBJ2-3; TCRdb calls TRBD1, which cannot be checked without DNA. This CDR3 is built from 13 residues. The germline V gene encodes CDR1 SGHRS and CDR2 YFSETQ. The CDR3 spells CASTGQLTDTQYF.

This chain joins TRBV6-5 and TRBJ1-5; TCRdb's D call of TRBD1 is untestable without DNA. The V gene's germline CDR1 is MNHEY and CDR2 SVGAGI. There are 15 residues in the CDR3. CDR3 amino acids: CASSSDRGSNQPQHF.

This chain joins TRBV15 and TRBJ1-6. The CDR3 is 14 amino acids. Germline values: CDR1 LNHNV, CDR2 YYDKDF (reference sequence). The CDR3: CATSRGATYSPLHF.

The chain uses TRBV7-9 and TRBJ2-2. The CDR3 covers 12 residues. Germline V lookup: CDR1 SEHNR, CDR2 FQNEAQ (reference sequence). CDR3 in amino acids: CASSFRAGELFF.

The chain is built from TRBV20-1 and TRBJ1-5. CDR3 length: 15 residues. The germline V gene encodes CDR1 DFQATT and CDR2 SNEGSKA (reference sequence). This chain's CDR3 is CSARGIGRGNQPQHF.

The J gene is TRBJ1-2, the V gene TRBV7-9. Per germline, CDR1 SEHNR and CDR2 FQNEAQ (reference sequence). There are 14 residues in the CDR3. The CDR3 region is CASTTAIANYGYTF.

This chain uses TRBV2 with TRBJ1-5. The CDR3 is 15 residues long. The germline V gene has CDR1 SNHLY and CDR2 FYNNEI. The CDR3 sequence is CASSVRGALNQPQHF.

The chain links TRBV6-2 or TRBV6-3 to TRBJ2-1; TCRdb picks TRBD2, but there is no DNA to check that call. Germline CDR1 and CDR2: MNHEY and SVGEGT. This CDR3 spans 15 amino acids. The chain's CDR3 is CASSYSGGRSHEQFF.

V usage is TRBV7-2 and J usage is TRBJ2-1; TCRdb lists TRBD2, though no DNA is available to test this call. Germline-derived CDR1 and CDR2 are SGHTA and FQGNSA. The CDR3 runs to 16 residues. The CDR3 protein is CASSLVGASGTHEQFF.

The gene calls are TRBV7-9 and TRBJ2-3. The germline V gene has CDR1 SEHNR and CDR2 FQNEAQ (reference sequence). CDR3 size: 13 residues. The CDR3: CASSPNPTDTQYF.

The chain joins TRBV29-1 to TRBJ2-5. The germline V gene encodes CDR1 SQVTM and CDR2 ANQGSEA. The CDR3 is 14 residues long. CDR3 amino acids: CSVEDFSQKETQYF.

The rearrangement uses TRBV5-1 and TRBJ1-5; the D call of TRBD1 rests on TCRdb alone, since no DNA is present to check it. The CDR3 is 15 amino acids. CDR1 is SGHRS and CDR2 is YFSETQ in the germline V gene. CDR3: CASRVGASRDQPQHF.

This sequence joins TRBV4-3 and TRBJ2-7; TCRdb designates TRBD1, a call that cannot be tested without DNA. The CDR3 sequence is 15 residues long. CDR1 and CDR2 from the germline V gene are LGHNA and YSLEER. CDR3 region: CASSQDLEGAYEQYF.

The genes are TRBV5-4 and TRBJ2-5. The CDR3 has 15 residues. Germline loops: CDR1 SGHNT, CDR2 YYREEE (reference sequence). This CDR3 is CASSLTVGDQETQYF.

The V gene is TRBV12-3 or TRBV12-4, the J gene TRBJ2-7; TCRdb reports TRBD2, a call that lacks DNA to check it against. The CDR3 has 14 amino acids. The CDR3 reads CASSSRGPLVEQYF.

The CDR3 sequence is CATSLTGPDTQYF. The chain couples TRBV15 to TRBJ2-3; the TRBD1 assignment by TCRdb is unverifiable without DNA. The germline V gene has CDR1 LNHNV and CDR2 YYDKDF (reference sequence). The length of the CDR3 is 13 residues. The whole variable domain, remainder taken from reference TRBV15 and TRBJ2-3, is DAMVIQNPRYQVTQFGKPVTLSCSQTLNHNVMYWYQQKSSQAPKLLFHYYDKDFNNEADTPDNFQSRRPNTSFCFLDIRSPGLGDTAMYLCATSLTGPDTQYFGPGTRLTVL.

This chain connects TRBV12-3 or TRBV12-4 to TRBJ2-3; TCRdb designates TRBD1, a call that cannot be tested without DNA. This CDR3 contains 15 residues. The CDR3 is CASSLVVLGADTQYF.

This sequence joins TRBV12-3 or TRBV12-4 and TRBJ2-3. This CDR3 has 13 amino acids. The CDR3 here is CASSLAAEHTQYF.

This sequence joins TRBV29-1 and TRBJ2-6; absent DNA, TCRdb's TRBD1 call cannot be checked. This CDR3 contains 17 residues. Germline V gene sequence: CDR1 SQVTM, CDR2 ANQGSEA. The CDR3 is CSVSRQGSSSGANVLTF. The variable domain in full, with the rest retrieved from reference TRBV29-1 and TRBJ2-6, is SAVISQKPSRDICQRGTSLTIQCQVDSQVTMMFWYRQQPGQSLTLIATANQGSEATYESGFVIDKFPISRPNLTFSTLTVSNMSPEDSSIYLCSVSRQGSSSGANVLTFGAGSRLTVL.